What follows describes a single TCR beta chain. The antigen remains undetermined. This specimen belongs to a study of blood T cells in healthy people across ages. Study-wide results and caveats: Correlation between TCR beta diversity and naive T cell percentage was strong. Measured against age, TCR beta diversity per million T cells decreased in a roughly linear manner.

The CDR3 sequence is 18 residues long. Germline assignment: CDR1 LGHDT and CDR2 YNNKEL (reference sequence). It was with a sample-barcoded 5' primer and a J-beta primer mix that a second PCR of about 6 to 12 cycles was run. Using its own MiXCR run on the 5' RACE reads, TCRdb lists one record per CDR3 protein. This sample has approximately 1,000,000 distinct CDR3 sequences, with 45% found just once. This chain connects TRBV3-1 to TRBJ2-1; TRBD2 matches 13 bases. Judging by the DNA end, TRBJ2-7 fits better; the J call may be wrong. The sample was blood. The sequence was obtained from a woman aged 60-70 years in good health. CDR3 sequence (DNA): TGTGCCAGCAGCCGAGCAGAAGGACTAGCGGGAGCGTACTACGAGCAGTACTTC. This translates into CASSRAEGLAGAYYEQYF.